What follows is one T cell receptor (beta chain) and its context. What it binds is unknown. A second PCR of roughly 7 to 11 cycles used a sample-barcoded 5' primer and a J-beta primer mix. Unique molecular identifiers of 12 random nucleotides labeled each cDNA. In TCRdb, the 5' RACE reads were re-called with MiXCR into one record per CDR3 protein. This repertoire shows 800,000 to 1,000,000 distinct CDR3 sequences, roughly 43% found once; its top ten account for about an eighth. Trimming left V 4 bases short and J 11 bases short, with 17 bases between. This CDR3 has 14 amino acids. From germline, CDR1 is MNHEY and CDR2 SVGEGT. The entry originates in a study of blood T cells in healthy people across ages. General study results and limits: Without sorted subsets, naive and antigen-experienced compartments could not be conclusively compared.

The rearrangement joins TRBV6-2 or TRBV6-3 to TRBJ1-4, with D maybe TRBD1 (6 bases). Sequencing was performed on blood. The TCR was taken from a man younger than 40 in good health. CDR3 region: CASSSGQPLGKLFF. The CDR3 bases are TGTGCCAGCAGTTCCGGACAGCCCCTGGGGAAACTGTTTTTT.